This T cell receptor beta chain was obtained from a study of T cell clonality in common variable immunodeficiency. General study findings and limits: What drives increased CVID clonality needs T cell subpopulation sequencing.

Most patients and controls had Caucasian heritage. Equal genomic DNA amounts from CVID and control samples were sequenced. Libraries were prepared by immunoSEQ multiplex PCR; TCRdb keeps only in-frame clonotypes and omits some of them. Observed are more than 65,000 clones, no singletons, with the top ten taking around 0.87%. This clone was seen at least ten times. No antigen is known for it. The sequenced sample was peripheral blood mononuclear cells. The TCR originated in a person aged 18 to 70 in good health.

The sequenced CDR3 bases are TGTGCCAGCAGCTTACGACTAGGGAGCTCCTACGAG. It encodes CASSLRLGSSYE. The whole CDR3 sequence is CASSLRLGSSYEQYF. The rearrangement joins TRBV7-2 to TRBJ2-7, with D perhaps TRBD2 (6 bases). The read finishes 3 residues shy of the CDR3 end, and the germline J gene is used to complete it. The CDR3 is 15 residues long. The V end was cut by 2 bases, the J end by 0 bases, with 11 bases between. Germline V gene lookup returns CDR1 SGHTA and CDR2 FQGNSA.